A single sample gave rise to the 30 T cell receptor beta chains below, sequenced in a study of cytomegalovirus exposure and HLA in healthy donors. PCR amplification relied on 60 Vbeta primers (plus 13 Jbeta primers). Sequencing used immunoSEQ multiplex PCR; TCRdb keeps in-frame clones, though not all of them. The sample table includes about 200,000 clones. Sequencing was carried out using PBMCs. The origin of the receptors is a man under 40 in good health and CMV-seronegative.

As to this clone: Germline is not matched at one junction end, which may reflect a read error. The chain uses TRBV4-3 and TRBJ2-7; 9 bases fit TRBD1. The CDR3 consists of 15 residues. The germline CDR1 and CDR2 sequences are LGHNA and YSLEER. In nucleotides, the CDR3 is TGCGCCAGCAGCCAAGGGGACAGGGACTCCAACGAGCAGTACTTC. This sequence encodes CASSQGDRDSNEQYF.

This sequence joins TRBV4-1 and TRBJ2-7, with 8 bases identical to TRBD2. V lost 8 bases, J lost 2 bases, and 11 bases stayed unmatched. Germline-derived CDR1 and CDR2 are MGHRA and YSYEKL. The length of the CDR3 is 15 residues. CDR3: CASGGGGGNTYEQYF. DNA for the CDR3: TGCGCCAGCGGCGGGGGCGGGGGGAATACCTACGAGCAGTACTTC.

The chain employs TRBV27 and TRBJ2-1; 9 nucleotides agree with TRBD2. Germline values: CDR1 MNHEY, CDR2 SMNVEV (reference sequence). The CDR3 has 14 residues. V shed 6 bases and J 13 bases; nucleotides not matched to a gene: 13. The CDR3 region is CASSRRGGRAEQFF. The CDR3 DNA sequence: TGTGCCAGCAGCCGTAGGGGCGGGAGGGCCGAACAGTTCTTC.

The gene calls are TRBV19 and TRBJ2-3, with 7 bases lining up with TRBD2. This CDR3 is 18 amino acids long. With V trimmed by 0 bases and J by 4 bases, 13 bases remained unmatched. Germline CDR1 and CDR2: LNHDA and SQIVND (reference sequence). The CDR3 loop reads CASSIDPGRAGVADTQYF. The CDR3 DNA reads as TGTGCCAGTAGTATAGATCCAGGCCGGGCGGGGGTCGCAGATACGCAGTATTTT.

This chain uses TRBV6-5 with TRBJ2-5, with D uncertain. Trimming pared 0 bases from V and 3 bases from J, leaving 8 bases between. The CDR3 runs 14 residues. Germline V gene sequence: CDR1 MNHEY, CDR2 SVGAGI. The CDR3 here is CASSYSISKETQYF. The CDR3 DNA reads TGTGCCAGCAGTTACTCGATTAGTAAAGAGACCCAGTACTTC.

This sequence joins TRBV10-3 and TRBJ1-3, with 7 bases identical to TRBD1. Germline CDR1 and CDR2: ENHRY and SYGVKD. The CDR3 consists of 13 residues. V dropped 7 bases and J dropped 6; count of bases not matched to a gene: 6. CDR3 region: CAITRDRENTIYF. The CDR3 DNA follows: TGTGCCATCACAAGAGACAGGGAAAACACCATATATTTT.

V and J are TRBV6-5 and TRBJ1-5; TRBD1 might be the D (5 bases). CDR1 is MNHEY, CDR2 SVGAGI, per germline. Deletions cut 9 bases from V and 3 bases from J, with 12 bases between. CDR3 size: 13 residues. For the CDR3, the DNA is TGTGCCAGTCAGGGAACCAACAATCAGCCCCAGCATTTT. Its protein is CASQGTNNQPQHF.

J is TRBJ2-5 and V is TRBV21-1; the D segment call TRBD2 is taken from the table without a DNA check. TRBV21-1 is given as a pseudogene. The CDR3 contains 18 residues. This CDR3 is CASSKDSSAGGKQETQYF. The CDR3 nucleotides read TGTGCCAGCAGCAAAGATTCGTCGGCGGGAGGCAAACAAGAGACCCAGTACTTC.

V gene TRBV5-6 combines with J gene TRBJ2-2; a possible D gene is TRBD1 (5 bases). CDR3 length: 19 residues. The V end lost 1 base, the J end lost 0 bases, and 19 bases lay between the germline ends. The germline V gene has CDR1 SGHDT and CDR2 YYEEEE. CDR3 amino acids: CASSLKVGWGSANTGELFF. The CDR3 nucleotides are TGTGCCAGCAGCTTGAAGGTTGGGTGGGGCAGTGCGAACACCGGGGAGCTGTTTTTT.

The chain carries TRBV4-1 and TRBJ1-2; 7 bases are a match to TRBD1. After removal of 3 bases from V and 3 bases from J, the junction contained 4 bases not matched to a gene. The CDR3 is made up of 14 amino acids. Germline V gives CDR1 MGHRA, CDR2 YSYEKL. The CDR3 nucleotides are TGCGCCAGCAGCCAGATAACAGGGGACTATGGCTACACCTTC. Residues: CASSQITGDYGYTF.

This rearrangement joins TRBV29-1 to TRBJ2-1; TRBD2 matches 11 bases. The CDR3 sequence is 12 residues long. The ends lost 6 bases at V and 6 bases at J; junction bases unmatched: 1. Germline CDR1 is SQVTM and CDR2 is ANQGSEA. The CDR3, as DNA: TGCAGCGTAGGACTAGCGGGCAATGAGCAGTTCTTC. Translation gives CSVGLAGNEQFF.

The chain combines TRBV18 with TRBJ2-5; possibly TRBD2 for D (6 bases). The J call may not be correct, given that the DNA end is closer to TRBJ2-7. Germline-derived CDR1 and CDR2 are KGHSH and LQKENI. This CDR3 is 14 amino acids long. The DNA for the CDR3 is TGTGCCAGCTTCCCGGGACTGAGCTCCTACGAGCAGTACTTC. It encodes CASFPGLSSYEQYF.

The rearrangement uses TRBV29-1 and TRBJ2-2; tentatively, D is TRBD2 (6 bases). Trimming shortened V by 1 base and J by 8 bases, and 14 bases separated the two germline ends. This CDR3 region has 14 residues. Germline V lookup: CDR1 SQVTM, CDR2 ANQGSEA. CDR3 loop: CSVEGLEGTGELFF. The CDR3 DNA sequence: TGCAGCGTTGAAGGTTTGGAGGGGACTGGGGAGCTGTTTTTT.

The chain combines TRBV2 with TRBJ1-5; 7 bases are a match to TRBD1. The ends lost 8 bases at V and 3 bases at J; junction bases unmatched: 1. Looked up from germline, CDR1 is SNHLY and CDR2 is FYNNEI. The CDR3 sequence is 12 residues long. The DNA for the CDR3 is TGTGCCAGCCAGGGGGACAATCAGCCCCAGCATTTT. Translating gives CASQGDNQPQHF.

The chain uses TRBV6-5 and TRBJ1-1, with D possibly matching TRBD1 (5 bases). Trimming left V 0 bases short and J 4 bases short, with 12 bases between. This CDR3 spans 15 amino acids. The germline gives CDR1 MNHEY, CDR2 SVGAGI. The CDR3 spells CASSYSPQGGTEAFF. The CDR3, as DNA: TGTGCCAGCAGTTACTCGCCCCAGGGAGGCACTGAAGCTTTCTTT.

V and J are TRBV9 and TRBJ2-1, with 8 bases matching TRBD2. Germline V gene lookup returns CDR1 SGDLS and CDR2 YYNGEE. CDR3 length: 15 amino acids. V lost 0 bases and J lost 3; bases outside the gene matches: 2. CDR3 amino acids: CASSVGGTSYNEQFF. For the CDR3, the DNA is TGTGCCAGCAGCGTAGGGGGGACTAGCTACAATGAGCAGTTCTTC.

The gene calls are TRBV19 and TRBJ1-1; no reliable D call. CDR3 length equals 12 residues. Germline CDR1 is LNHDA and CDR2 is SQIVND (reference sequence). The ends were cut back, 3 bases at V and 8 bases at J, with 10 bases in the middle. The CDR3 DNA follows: TGTGCCAGTAGTATCCCCCCTCGGGAAGCTTTCTTT. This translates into CASSIPPREAFF.

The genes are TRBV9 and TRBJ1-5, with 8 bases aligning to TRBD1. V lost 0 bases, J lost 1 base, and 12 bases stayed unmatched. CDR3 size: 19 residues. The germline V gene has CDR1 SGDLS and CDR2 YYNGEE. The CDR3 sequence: CASSVEVDRGIRSNQPQHF. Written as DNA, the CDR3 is TGTGCCAGCAGCGTAGAGGTTGACAGGGGAATAAGAAGCAATCAGCCCCAGCATTTT.

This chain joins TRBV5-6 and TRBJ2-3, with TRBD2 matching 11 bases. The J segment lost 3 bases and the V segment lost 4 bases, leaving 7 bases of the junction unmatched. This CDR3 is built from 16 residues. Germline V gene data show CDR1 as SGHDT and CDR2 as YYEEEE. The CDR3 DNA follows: TGTGCCAGCAGCCCATTACTAGCGGGAGTAACAGATACGCAGTATTTT. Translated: CASSPLLAGVTDTQYF.

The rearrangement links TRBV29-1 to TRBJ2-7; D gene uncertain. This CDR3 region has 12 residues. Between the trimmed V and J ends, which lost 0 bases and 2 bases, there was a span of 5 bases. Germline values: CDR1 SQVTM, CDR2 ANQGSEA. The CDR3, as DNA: TGCAGCGTTGAAGAGGCCCCCTACGAGCAGTACTTC. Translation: CSVEEAPYEQYF.

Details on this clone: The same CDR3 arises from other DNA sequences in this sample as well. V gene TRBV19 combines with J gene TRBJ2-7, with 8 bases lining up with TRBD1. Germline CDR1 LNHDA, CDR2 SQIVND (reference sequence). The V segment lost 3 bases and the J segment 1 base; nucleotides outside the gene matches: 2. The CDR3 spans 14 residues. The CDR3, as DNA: TGTGCCAGTAGTATCGGGACAGGTTCCTACGAGCAGTACTTC. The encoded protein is CASSIGTGSYEQYF.

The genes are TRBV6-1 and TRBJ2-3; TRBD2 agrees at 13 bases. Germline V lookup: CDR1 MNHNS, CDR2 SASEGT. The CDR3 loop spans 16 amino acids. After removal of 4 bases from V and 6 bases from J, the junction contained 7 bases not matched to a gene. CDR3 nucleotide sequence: TGTGCCAGCAGTGGGACTAGCGGGAGTTTTAGGGATACGCAGTATTTT. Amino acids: CASSGTSGSFRDTQYF.

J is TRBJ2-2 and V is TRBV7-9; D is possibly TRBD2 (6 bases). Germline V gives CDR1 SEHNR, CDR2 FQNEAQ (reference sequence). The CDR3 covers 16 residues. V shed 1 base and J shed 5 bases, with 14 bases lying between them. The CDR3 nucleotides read TGTGCCAGCAGCTTAGGGGGGACTGAGACAACCGGGGAGCTGTTTTTT. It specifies CASSLGGTETTGELFF.

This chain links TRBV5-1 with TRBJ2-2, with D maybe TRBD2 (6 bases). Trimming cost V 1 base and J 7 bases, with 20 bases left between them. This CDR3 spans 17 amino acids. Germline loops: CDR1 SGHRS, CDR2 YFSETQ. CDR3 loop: CASSLSGPAGSIGELFF. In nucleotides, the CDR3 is TGCGCCAGCAGCTTGTCGGGACCTGCGGGATCAATCGGGGAGCTGTTTTTT.

The DNA for the CDR3 is TGTGCCAGCAGCCCCGGGACAGGGGCTCAGCCCCAGCATTTT. Translated, it gives CASSPGTGAQPQHF. The V call is TRBV27, the J call TRBJ1-5; TRBD1 agrees at 10 bases. The CDR3 has 14 residues. Looked up from germline, CDR1 is MNHEY and CDR2 is SMNVEV (reference sequence). V dropped 6 bases and J dropped 6; count of bases not matched to a gene: 5.

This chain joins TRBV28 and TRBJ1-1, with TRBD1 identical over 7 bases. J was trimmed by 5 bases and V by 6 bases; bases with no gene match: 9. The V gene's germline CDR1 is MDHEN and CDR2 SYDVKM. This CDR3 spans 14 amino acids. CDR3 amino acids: CASSEGTDLTEAFF. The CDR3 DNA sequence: TGTGCCAGCAGCGAAGGGACAGATCTAACTGAAGCTTTCTTT.

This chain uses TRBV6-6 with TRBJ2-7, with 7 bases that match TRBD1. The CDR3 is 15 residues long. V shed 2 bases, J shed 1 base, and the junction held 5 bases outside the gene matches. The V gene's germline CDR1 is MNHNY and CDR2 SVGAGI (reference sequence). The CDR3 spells CASSYPQGRSYEQYF. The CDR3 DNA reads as TGTGCCAGCAGTTACCCACAGGGGCGATCCTACGAGCAGTACTTC.

CDR3 DNA sequence: TGTGCCAGCAGCTCGGACAGGAGGGAGGAGAGGAACACTGAAGCTTTCTTT. Protein sequence: CASSSDRREERNTEAFF. The chain uses TRBV11-3 and TRBJ1-1, with 7 bases lining up with TRBD1. Trimming cost V 4 bases and J 1 base; bases outside gene matches: 12. The CDR3 loop spans 17 amino acids. Germline values: CDR1 SGHNT, CDR2 YENEEA.

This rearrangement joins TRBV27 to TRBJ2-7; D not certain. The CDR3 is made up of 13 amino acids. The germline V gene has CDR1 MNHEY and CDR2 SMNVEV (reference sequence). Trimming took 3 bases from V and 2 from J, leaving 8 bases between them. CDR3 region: CASSFGSPYEQYF. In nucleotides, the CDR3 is TGTGCCAGCAGTTTTGGTAGCCCCTACGAGCAGTACTTC.

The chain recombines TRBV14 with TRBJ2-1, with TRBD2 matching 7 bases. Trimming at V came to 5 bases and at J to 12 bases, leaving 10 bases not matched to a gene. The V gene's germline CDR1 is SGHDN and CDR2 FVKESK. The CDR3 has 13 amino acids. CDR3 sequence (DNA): TGTGCCAGCAGCTCCTTGGGGGGGGTAAGGCAGTTCTTC. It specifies CASSSLGGVRQFF.